The rows below give T cell receptor beta chains drawn from one sample of a study of cytomegalovirus exposure and HLA in healthy donors. TCRdb's copy holds only in-frame clones and misses some; the assay was immunoSEQ multiplex PCR. This table holds around 100,000 clones, around 83% found once. Sequenced sample: PBMCs. The receptors come from a man aged 25 to 40 in good health and CMV-seropositive. Both conserved end residues are part of each CDR3. Fields, in order: CDR3 DNA, CDR3 protein, J gene, V gene, D gene, clone size. The D gene is left open where the match is weak. Not every row has a clone size; where given, it reads once, few, many or a size class.

CDR3nt: TGCGCCAGCAGCTTCGACCTGGGGGCCTCACCCCTCCACTTT
CDR3aa: CASSFDLGASPLHF
j_gene: TRBJ1-6
v_gene: TRBV5-1
d_gene: NA
abundance: NA

CDR3nt: TGTGCCAGTAGTACCGGGGGAAACACTGAAGCTTTCTTT
CDR3aa: CASSTGGNTEAFF
j_gene: TRBJ1-1
v_gene: TRBV19
d_gene: NA
abundance: NA

CDR3nt: TGCGCCAGCAGCTTGGAGGGGGCTTGGGGCTACACCTTC
CDR3aa: CASSLEGAWGYTF
j_gene: TRBJ1-2
v_gene: TRBV5-1
d_gene: TRBD1
abundance: NA

CDR3nt: TGTGCCAGCAGCAAATACGGACTAGCCTCCTACGAGCAGTACTTC
CDR3aa: CASSKYGLASYEQYF
j_gene: TRBJ2-7
v_gene: TRBV21-1
d_gene: NA
abundance: few

CDR3nt: TGCGCCAGCAGCTTGGTTGGGGGGGGCGGTGGGACTGAAGCTTTCTTT
CDR3aa: CASSLVGGGGGTEAFF
j_gene: TRBJ1-1
v_gene: TRBV5-1
d_gene: NA
abundance: NA

CDR3nt: TGTGCCTGGAGTATTCCCCCGGCGGGAGGGACTGAAGCTTTCTTT
CDR3aa: CAWSIPPAGGTEAFF
j_gene: TRBJ1-1
v_gene: TRBV30
d_gene: NA
abundance: NA

CDR3nt: TGTGCCAGCAGTCCCTATACAGATACGCAGTATTTT
CDR3aa: CASSPYTDTQYF
j_gene: TRBJ2-3
v_gene: TRBV28
d_gene: NA
abundance: NA

CDR3nt: TGTGCCTCCGACAGGGGAAGCAATCAGCCCCAGCATTTT
CDR3aa: CASDRGSNQPQHF
j_gene: TRBJ1-5
v_gene: TRBV30
d_gene: TRBD1
abundance: NA

CDR3nt: TGTGCCAGCAGCTCGGACAACTATTCACCCCTCCACTTT
CDR3aa: CASSSDNYSPLHF
j_gene: TRBJ1-6
v_gene: TRBV7-3
d_gene: NA
abundance: NA

CDR3nt: TGTGCCAGCACCCGGGACAGGGGCTGGGAAGAGACCCAGTACTTC
CDR3aa: CASTRDRGWEETQYF
j_gene: TRBJ2-5
v_gene: TRBV28
d_gene: TRBD1
abundance: NA

CDR3nt: TGCGCCAGCAGCTTGGCAACAAGTGGAGAGACCCAGTACTTC
CDR3aa: CASSLATSGETQYF
j_gene: TRBJ2-5
v_gene: TRBV5-1
d_gene: NA
abundance: NA

CDR3nt: TGTGCCAGCAGTCCCCCGGGGGAGGGGATCTATGGCTACACCTTC
CDR3aa: CASSPPGEGIYGYTF
j_gene: TRBJ1-2
v_gene: TRBV28
d_gene: NA
abundance: once

CDR3nt: TGTGCCAGTAGTATAGGGGGCCCTGAAGCTTTCTTT
CDR3aa: CASSIGGPEAFF
j_gene: TRBJ1-1
v_gene: TRBV19
d_gene: NA
abundance: NA

CDR3nt: TGTGCCAGCAGTTTATGGAGGGGGGGAGGAAACACCATATATTTT
CDR3aa: CASSLWRGGGNTIYF
j_gene: TRBJ1-3
v_gene: TRBV28
d_gene: NA
abundance: NA

CDR3nt: TGTGCCAGTAGTATACGGGCTAGCGATCCGTTGGATACGCAGTATTTT
CDR3aa: CASSIRASDPLDTQYF
j_gene: TRBJ2-3
v_gene: TRBV19
d_gene: NA
abundance: NA

CDR3nt: TGCGCCAGCAGTGCGACTAGCGGGGGGGCAGATACGCAGTATTTT
CDR3aa: CASSATSGGADTQYF
j_gene: TRBJ2-3
v_gene: TRBV10-1
d_gene: TRBD2
abundance: NA

CDR3nt: TGTGCCAGCACCCGGGACAGGGATTCGGATACGCAGTATTTT
CDR3aa: CASTRDRDSDTQYF
j_gene: TRBJ2-3
v_gene: TRBV6-6
d_gene: TRBD1
abundance: NA

CDR3nt: TGTGCCAGCAGGCCCCGGACAGGGGGGACTGAAGCTTTCTTT
CDR3aa: CASRPRTGGTEAFF
j_gene: TRBJ1-1
v_gene: TRBV2
d_gene: TRBD1
abundance: NA

CDR3nt: TGTGCCAGCTCAAAAACAGGGTACAACAACTATGGCTACACCTTC
CDR3aa: CASSKTGYNNYGYTF
j_gene: TRBJ1-2
v_gene: TRBV18
d_gene: NA
abundance: NA

CDR3nt: TGTGCCAGCAGCACCGGGACAGGCACATTTAATGAAAAACTGTTTTTT
CDR3aa: CASSTGTGTFNEKLFF
j_gene: TRBJ1-4
v_gene: TRBV9
d_gene: TRBD1
abundance: NA

CDR3nt: TGTGCCAGCAGTCCGGACAGAGGTGGGCTCCACTTT
CDR3aa: CASSPDRGGLHF
j_gene: TRBJ1-6
v_gene: TRBV2
d_gene: NA
abundance: NA

CDR3nt: TGTGCCAGCTCACCCGGACAGTCTAATGAAAAACTGTTTTTT
CDR3aa: CASSPGQSNEKLFF
j_gene: TRBJ1-4
v_gene: TRBV18
d_gene: NA
abundance: once

CDR3nt: TGTGCCAGCAGCTTATCTTCCTTCACAGATACGCAGTATTTT
CDR3aa: CASSLSSFTDTQYF
j_gene: TRBJ2-3
v_gene: TRBV11-2
d_gene: NA
abundance: NA

CDR3nt: TGTGCCAGCAGCTTCATAGCTAGCACTGAAGCTTTCTTT
CDR3aa: CASSFIASTEAFF
j_gene: TRBJ1-1
v_gene: TRBV5-5
d_gene: NA
abundance: NA

CDR3nt: TGTGCCAGCAGCCAAGATTGGACTATCTCCTACAATGAGCAGTTCTTC
CDR3aa: CASSQDWTISYNEQFF
j_gene: TRBJ2-1
v_gene: TRBV4-2
d_gene: NA
abundance: few

CDR3nt: TGCGCCAGCAGCCAAGGACAGGGAGGTTGGGACTACACCTTC
CDR3aa: CASSQGQGGWDYTF
j_gene: TRBJ1-2
v_gene: TRBV4-1
d_gene: TRBD1
abundance: NA

CDR3nt: TGCGCCAGCAGTGAGTCTTTCGGACAGGGTCTTAACTATGGCTACACCTTC
CDR3aa: CASSESFGQGLNYGYTF
j_gene: TRBJ1-2
v_gene: TRBV10-2
d_gene: TRBD1
abundance: NA

CDR3nt: TGTGCCAGCACACGGGCGGGATCACCCCTCCACTTT
CDR3aa: CASTRAGSPLHF
j_gene: TRBJ1-6
v_gene: TRBV2
d_gene: NA
abundance: NA

CDR3nt: TGTGCCAGCAGTGACTGGGGCGATCAGCCCCAGCATTTT
CDR3aa: CASSDWGDQPQHF
j_gene: TRBJ1-5
v_gene: TRBV6-1
d_gene: NA
abundance: once

CDR3nt: TGTGCCAGCAAGCAGCGGGACACCGGGGAGCTGTTTTTT
CDR3aa: CASKQRDTGELFF
j_gene: TRBJ2-2
v_gene: TRBV2
d_gene: NA
abundance: NA

CDR3nt: TGTGCCAGCAGCTCCGACAGGGAACAGCCCCAGCATTTT
CDR3aa: CASSSDREQPQHF
j_gene: TRBJ1-5
v_gene: TRBV7-2
d_gene: TRBD1
abundance: NA

CDR3nt: TGTGCCAGTAGGCAGGCGGGAGGCCGAGATACGCAGTATTTT
CDR3aa: CASRQAGGRDTQYF
j_gene: TRBJ2-3
v_gene: TRBV19
d_gene: TRBD2
abundance: NA

CDR3nt: TGTGCCAGCAGCTCCCGGGACAGGGCAATAAATGAGCAGTTCTTC
CDR3aa: CASSSRDRAINEQFF
j_gene: TRBJ2-1
v_gene: TRBV13
d_gene: TRBD1
abundance: NA

CDR3nt: TGTGCCAGCAGTGAAGCCATTAGCGGGGGGGCCGGGGATACGCAGTATTTT
CDR3aa: CASSEAISGGAGDTQYF
j_gene: TRBJ2-3
v_gene: TRBV6-1
d_gene: TRBD2
abundance: NA

CDR3nt: TGCGCCAGCAGCTTGGTGGGGGGGACAGGGAACTATGGCTACACCTTC
CDR3aa: CASSLVGGTGNYGYTF
j_gene: TRBJ1-2
v_gene: TRBV5-1
d_gene: TRBD1
abundance: NA

CDR3nt: TGCAGCGCCTCCCCCTCCGGGAACACCGGGGAGCTGTTTTTT
CDR3aa: CSASPSGNTGELFF
j_gene: TRBJ2-2
v_gene: TRBV29-1
d_gene: NA
abundance: NA

CDR3nt: TGTGCCAGCTCACCGGACCGACTAGAGATGAACACCGGGGAGCTGTTTTTT
CDR3aa: CASSPDRLEMNTGELFF
j_gene: TRBJ2-2
v_gene: TRBV18
d_gene: NA
abundance: NA

CDR3nt: TGTGCCAGCAAAGAGGTTATGAACACTGAAGCTTTCTTT
CDR3aa: CASKEVMNTEAFF
j_gene: TRBJ1-1
v_gene: TRBV5-6
d_gene: NA
abundance: medium-sized

CDR3nt: TGTGCCATCAGAAGGACTAGCGAAGCCTACGAGCAGTACTTC
CDR3aa: CAIRRTSEAYEQYF
j_gene: TRBJ2-7
v_gene: TRBV10-3
d_gene: TRBD2
abundance: NA

CDR3nt: TGTGCCAGCAGCGTTGACTTGGGGGGAAGTAATTCACCCCTCCACTTT
CDR3aa: CASSVDLGGSNSPLHF
j_gene: TRBJ1-6
v_gene: TRBV9
d_gene: NA
abundance: NA

CDR3nt: TGTGCCAGCAGCCGGGACAGGGGCCCAGGTCGTTCTGAGCCCCAGCATTTT
CDR3aa: CASSRDRGPGRSEPQHF
j_gene: TRBJ1-5
v_gene: TRBV7-2
d_gene: TRBD1
abundance: NA

CDR3nt: TGTGCCAGCAGAACCAACAGGGGAACGGCCGGGGAGCTGTTTTTT
CDR3aa: CASRTNRGTAGELFF
j_gene: TRBJ2-2
v_gene: TRBV7-2
d_gene: TRBD1
abundance: NA

CDR3nt: TGCGCCAGCAGCTTGGAGACAGGGGTCGGCTACACCTTC
CDR3aa: CASSLETGVGYTF
j_gene: TRBJ1-2
v_gene: TRBV5-1
d_gene: TRBD1
abundance: NA

CDR3nt: TGTGCCAGCAGGGGCCACACTGAAGCTTTCTTT
CDR3aa: CASRGHTEAFF
j_gene: TRBJ1-1
v_gene: TRBV6-5
d_gene: NA
abundance: NA

CDR3nt: TGTGCCATCAGTGACCCAGGGACAGGGCGGCTCTCTAACTATGGCTACACCTTC
CDR3aa: CAISDPGTGRLSNYGYTF
j_gene: TRBJ1-2
v_gene: TRBV10-3
d_gene: TRBD1
abundance: once

CDR3nt: TGTGCCAGCACGACTCCAAACCACTACGAGCAGTACTTC
CDR3aa: CASTTPNHYEQYF
j_gene: TRBJ2-7
v_gene: TRBV2
d_gene: NA
abundance: NA

CDR3nt: TGTGCCAGCAGCTACGACAGGGACGAGCAGTACTTC
CDR3aa: CASSYDRDEQYF
j_gene: TRBJ2-7
v_gene: TRBV7-8
d_gene: TRBD1
abundance: NA

CDR3nt: TGTGCCAGCAGCTCCCCTACCACCCGTGGGGGGAGCCATGAGCAGTTCTTC
CDR3aa: CASSSPTTRGGSHEQFF
j_gene: TRBJ2-1
v_gene: TRBV11-3
d_gene: NA
abundance: NA

CDR3nt: TGTGCCAGCAGTGGTCTAGGCGGGAGGTCCTACAATGAGCAGTTCTTC
CDR3aa: CASSGLGGRSYNEQFF
j_gene: TRBJ2-1
v_gene: TRBV6-1
d_gene: TRBD2
abundance: NA

CDR3nt: TGTGCCAGCAGTTACAGGAGGGGGGGAACCGGGGAGCTGTTTTTT
CDR3aa: CASSYRRGGTGELFF
j_gene: TRBJ2-2
v_gene: TRBV7-3
d_gene: NA
abundance: NA

CDR3nt: TGTGCCATCAGTGAGGGTCTAGCGGGCTACGAGCAGTACTTC
CDR3aa: CAISEGLAGYEQYF
j_gene: TRBJ2-7
v_gene: TRBV10-3
d_gene: TRBD2
abundance: once